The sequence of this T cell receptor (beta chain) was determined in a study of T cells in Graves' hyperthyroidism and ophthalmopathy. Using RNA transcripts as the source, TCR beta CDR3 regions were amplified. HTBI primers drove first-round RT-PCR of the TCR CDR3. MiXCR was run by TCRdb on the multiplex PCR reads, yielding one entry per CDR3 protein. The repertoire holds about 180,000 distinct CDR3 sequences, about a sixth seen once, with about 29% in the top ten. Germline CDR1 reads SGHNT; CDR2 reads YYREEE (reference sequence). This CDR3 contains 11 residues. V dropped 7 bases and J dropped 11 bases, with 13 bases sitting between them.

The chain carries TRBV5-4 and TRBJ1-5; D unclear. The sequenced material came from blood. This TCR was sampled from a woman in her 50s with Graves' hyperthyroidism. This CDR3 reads CASRGVRSQHF. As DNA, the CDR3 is TGTGCCAGCCGTGGTGTAAGGTCCCAGCATTTT.